The clone carrying this TCR beta chain was counted a few times. The antigen is undetermined. These data are taken from a study of response to subunit inactivated influenza vaccine. One entry per CDR3 protein, called by TCRdb with MiXCR from the RT-PCR reads. The table shows some 500,000 distinct CDR3 sequences, with about an eighth occurring only once. General study findings and limits: Seasonal influenza vaccination, on each occasion, was suggested by the authors to recruit few new T cells.

With 5 bases removed from V and 14 bases from J, the gap between germline ends came to 16 bases. CDR3 size: 12 residues. This chain joins TRBV12-3 or TRBV12-4 and TRBJ2-1; D may be TRBD1 (6 bases). The sample here was PBMCs from blood, taken more than 35 days after vaccination. The sequence was obtained from a man in his forties or fifties who received an inactivated influenza vaccine. CDR3 amino acids: CASSTTGKSEFF. The CDR3 DNA follows: TGTGCCAGCAGTACTACAGGGAAATCAGAGTTCTTC.